This T cell receptor (beta chain) was observed in a study of blood T cell repertoires in COVID-19 (dated by TCRdb to the early 2020s). Background on the whole study: Collaborator samples came from the United States, Italy and Spain and covered acute and convalescent phases of COVID-19. Samples came from the ongoing ImmuneRACE study (first 160 participants) plus 1,254 subjects from 6 global collaborators. Nearly every sample came with metadata listing a de-identified subject ID, COVID-19 status, age in years and sex. Where available, HLA class I and class II types were taken from metadata supplied by the sample provider and were not determined by assay-based typing. The material from the prospective study consisted of cDNA or gDNA derived from T cells, B-cell-depleted T cells, or PBMCs. The dataset comprised deeply sampled blood TCRbeta repertoires from subjects exposed to, actively infected with, or recovered from COVID-19. The repertoires were released in a freely available public database meant as a resource for research on the immune response to SARS-CoV-2.

Here is what the overall study found, with its caveats: The quantity of clinical and demographic metadata differed by source and by participant and was supplied without curation.

Note on this clone: Its antigen is currently not known. No qualities accompany the bases; no much larger clone lies one base away.

The CDR3, from cysteine to phenylalanine, totals 17 residues. Only CDR3 DNA is held: 51 bases, read in frame from base 1. Trimming takes 3 bases off V and 2 bases off J; junction bases not matched to a gene: 9. According to the germline V gene, CDR1 reads LGHNA and CDR2 reads YSLEER. The collaborating institutions used their own protocols to collect whole blood in K2EDTA tubes. For TCRbeta analysis, collaborators shipped samples in one of three forms: frozen whole blood, isolated PBMCs, or DNA extracted from either of those sample types. TCRbeta CDR3 regions were amplified from genomic DNA by means of the immunoSEQ Assay, a bias-controlled multiplex PCR. The published analysis was carried out like this. Nucleated cell counts per sample were estimated from amplification of reference gene primers within the assay. Sequence reads were collapsed and filtered to measure the absolute abundance of every unique TCRbeta CDR3 rearrangement. For each sample, productive Simpson clonality was calculated as the square root of Simpson's diversity index over productive rearrangements. TCRdb obtained this table from immuneACCESS and retained in-frame rearrangements with V and J assigned. These tables miss some clones; where compared with another copy, unresolved V genes account for less than half of the shortfall, and the remainder is unexplained. That table furnishes V, J and clone size, whereas the DNA furnished D and trimming. The sample table holds 95,000 to 150,000 clones, of which around three quarters were seen once. 3% to 4.5% of the sample is held by the ten biggest clonotypes.

The receptor's source is a woman of 80 years or more with acute or convalescent COVID-19. The sequenced sample was peripheral blood. The receptor chain draws on TRBV4-3 and TRBJ2-7; 11 central bases correspond to TRBD1. The CDR3 protein is CASSQTLPGQGAYEQYF. The DNA sequence is as follows: TGCGCCAGCAGCCAGACCCTACCGGGACAGGGGGCCTACGAGCAGTACTTC.